This T cell receptor (beta chain) was retrieved from a study of blood T cell repertoires in COVID-19. Clones were sequenced by immunoSEQ multiplex PCR, and TCRdb holds only the in-frame ones, with some missing. The sample contains some 60,000 clones, about 70% of which appear only once. V was pared by 5 bases and J by 3 bases, with 7 bases of the junction left unmatched. CDR1 and CDR2 (germline): MDHEN, SYDVKM. This CDR3 contains 15 residues. The chain couples TRBV28 to TRBJ2-7; 10 nucleotides match TRBD1. The receptor's source is a woman aged 50 to 65 with active or convalescent COVID-19. Specimen: peripheral blood. CDR3 nucleotides: TGTGCCAGCAGTCTGACAGGGGGCGGAAGCTACGAGCAGTACTTC. Amino acid sequence: CASSLTGGGSYEQYF.